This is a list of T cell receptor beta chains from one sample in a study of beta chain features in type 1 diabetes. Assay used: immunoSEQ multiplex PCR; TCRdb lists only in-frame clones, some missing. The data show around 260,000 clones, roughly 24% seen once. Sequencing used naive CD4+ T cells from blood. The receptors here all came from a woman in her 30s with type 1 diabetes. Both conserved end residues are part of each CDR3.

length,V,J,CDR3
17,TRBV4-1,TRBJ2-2,CASSYLQGAINTGELFF
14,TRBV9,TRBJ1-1,CASSRTGMNTEAFF
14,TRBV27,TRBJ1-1,CASSFVGRDTEAFF
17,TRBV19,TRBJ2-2,CATFGRGLGLGTGELFF
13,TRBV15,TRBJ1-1,CATSPGMNTEAFF
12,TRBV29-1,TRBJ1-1,CSVGGDGTEAFF
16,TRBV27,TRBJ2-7,CASSLFGTSGSYEQYF
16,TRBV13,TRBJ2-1,CASSLAPAGEYNEQFF
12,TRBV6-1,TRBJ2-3,CASSFRVDTQYF
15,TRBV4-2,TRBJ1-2,CASSQDWRGSYGYTF
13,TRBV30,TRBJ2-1,CAWSNGGSDEQFF
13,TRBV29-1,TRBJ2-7,CSVDRTGNNEQYF
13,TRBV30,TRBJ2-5,CAWSSTGRETQYF
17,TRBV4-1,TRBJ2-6,CASTRLEPGSGANVLTF
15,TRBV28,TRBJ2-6,CASKAGGGGANVLTF
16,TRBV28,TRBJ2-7,CASSLSGQAFSYEQYF
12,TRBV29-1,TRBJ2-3,CSVHIPGDTQYF
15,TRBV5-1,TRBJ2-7,CASSPPGLAGREQYF
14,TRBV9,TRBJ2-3,CASRAGTVTDTQYF